One sample yielded the 15 T cell receptor beta chains listed below, sequenced in a study of cytomegalovirus exposure and HLA in healthy donors. The PCR was carried out with 60 Vbeta primers and 13 Jbeta primers. Some clones are missing from TCRdb's copy, which holds only in-frame ones; the method was immunoSEQ multiplex PCR. Of over 140,000 clones detected, around 80% appear once; the ten largest clones hold 1.4%. Input material: PBMCs. These receptors came from a man aged 30-40 years in good health and CMV-seropositive.

The J gene is TRBJ1-1, the V gene TRBV28, with D possibly being TRBD1 (5 bases). CDR3 size: 15 residues. V lost 5 bases and J 3 bases, leaving 16 bases between the germline ends. CDR1 is MDHEN and CDR2 is SYDVKM in the germline V gene. This CDR3 reads CASSPRTRGDTEAFF. The CDR3 DNA reads TGTGCCAGCAGTCCCCGGACCCGGGGGGACACTGAAGCTTTCTTT.

The rearrangement joins TRBV2 to TRBJ1-2; 7 bases align to TRBD1. Germline values: CDR1 SNHLY, CDR2 FYNNEI. The CDR3 extends over 12 amino acids. The ends lost 9 bases at V and 7 bases at J; junction bases unmatched: 8. The CDR3 bases are TGTGCCAGAGACAGGGTCGGCGCTGGCTACACCTTC. Translating gives CARDRVGAGYTF.

J is TRBJ2-1 and V is TRBV13, with TRBD2 matching 10 bases. The germline V gene has CDR1 PRHDT and CDR2 FYEKMQ (reference sequence). V shed 4 bases and J 7 bases; nucleotides not matched to a gene: 7. This CDR3 contains 15 residues. CDR3 residues: CASSSLAGVRNEQFF. The CDR3 coding sequence is TGTGCCAGCAGCTCCCTAGCGGGAGTGAGGAATGAGCAGTTCTTC.

The V gene is TRBV28, the J gene TRBJ2-6; 8 bases map to TRBD1. The germline CDR1 and CDR2 sequences are MDHEN and SYDVKM. The CDR3 is 15 residues long. J gave up 2 bases and V 6 bases, and 3 bases lay outside the gene matches. CDR3 nucleotide sequence: TGTGCCAGCAGGACAGGGGAAGCTGGGGCCAACGTCCTGACTTTC. The encoded protein is CASRTGEAGANVLTF.

This clone was counted once. The chain is built from TRBV9 and TRBJ2-5; 13 bases match TRBD2. The CDR3 length is 18 residues. The V segment lost 2 bases and the J segment 3 bases; nucleotides outside the gene matches: 10. In germline, CDR1 is SGDLS, CDR2 YYNGEE. This CDR3 is CASSVGLAGDLMKETQYF. The DNA for the CDR3 is TGTGCCAGCAGCGTCGGACTAGCGGGAGATCTGATGAAAGAGACCCAGTACTTC.

The sample holds one count of this clone. This chain uses TRBV5-7 with TRBJ1-4; D call uncertain. TRBV5-7 is assigned to the ORF class and has an uncertain function. The CDR3 length is 14 residues. Trimming removed 1 base at V and 6 bases at J, with 10 bases between. In DNA form, the CDR3 reads TGTGCCAGCAGCTTGACTGTCATAGATGAAAAACTGTTTTTT. This translates into CASSLTVIDEKLFF.

V and J are TRBV15 and TRBJ1-5; D unclear. V was pared by 0 bases and J by 9 bases, with 18 bases between. Germline V gives CDR1 LNHNV, CDR2 YYDKDF (reference sequence). The CDR3 consists of 16 residues. CDR3 in amino acids: CATSRDVEGPVTPQHF. Here the CDR3 DNA reads TGTGCCACCAGCAGAGATGTGGAGGGTCCGGTTACGCCCCAGCATTTT.

The sample holds one count of this clone. An end of the junction does not agree with germline; a read error may underlie this. This chain connects TRBV7-9 to TRBJ2-5; the D is unclear. CDR1 and CDR2 (germline): SEHNR, FQNEAQ (reference sequence). This CDR3 has 12 residues. CDR3 sequence (DNA): TGTTCCAGCAGCCACGGTCGGGAGACCCAGTACTTC. Protein product: CSSSHGRETQYF. Complete variable domain (other parts from reference TRBV7-9 and TRBJ2-5): DTGVSQNPRHKITKRGQNVTFRCDPISEHNRLYWYRQTLGQGPEFLTYFQNEAQLEKSRLLSDRFSAERPKGSFSTLEIQRTEQGDSAMYLCSSSHGRETQYFGPGTRLLVL.

V gene TRBV7-6 combines with J gene TRBJ1-1; 9 bases fit TRBD1. Germline V gene lookup returns CDR1 SGHVS and CDR2 FNYEAQ. The J segment lost 4 bases and the V segment lost 0 bases, leaving 3 bases of the junction unmatched. The CDR3 is 15 residues long. For the CDR3, the DNA is TGTGCCAGCAGCTTAGCGCCGACAGGGGGCACTGAAGCTTTCTTT. Translation gives CASSLAPTGGTEAFF.

The chain recombines TRBV19 with TRBJ2-5; D is perhaps TRBD2 (5 bases). V lost 1 base and J 5 bases, leaving 11 bases between the germline ends. Germline CDR1 and CDR2: LNHDA and SQIVND (reference sequence). CDR3 length: 14 amino acids. The CDR3 sequence: CASSIAGVWETQYF. CDR3 coding DNA: TGTGCCAGTAGTATAGCCGGGGTTTGGGAGACCCAGTACTTC.

The chain carries TRBV6-4 and TRBJ2-1, with D hard to call. Trimming removed 1 base from V and 9 bases from J, with 13 bases in between. The V gene's germline CDR1 is MRHNA and CDR2 SNTAGT. This CDR3 contains 14 residues. The CDR3 DNA is TGTGCCAGCAGTGACTATCTAACCGGTGGTGAGCAGTTCTTC. Translating gives CASSDYLTGGEQFF.

This clone occurred once. The CDR3 coding sequence is TGTGCCAGCAGTTTTGGACAGGTTACGGGAGGAAACACCATATATTTT. It yields the protein CASSFGQVTGGNTIYF. V and J are TRBV28 and TRBJ1-3, with TRBD1 matching 7 bases. Germline V gene data show CDR1 as MDHEN and CDR2 as SYDVKM. V dropped 3 bases and J dropped 4; count of bases not matched to a gene: 9. This CDR3 region has 16 residues. The entire variable domain, with the rest obtained from reference TRBV28 and TRBJ1-3, is as follows: DVKVTQSSRYLVKRTGEKVFLECVQDMDHENMFWYRQDPGLGLRLIYFSYDVKMKEKGDIPEGYSVSREKKERFSLILESASTNQTSMYLCASSFGQVTGGNTIYFGEGSWLTVV.

This chain joins TRBV15 and TRBJ1-3; TRBD1 matches at 7 bases. The germline CDR1 and CDR2 sequences are LNHNV and YYDKDF (reference sequence). V dropped 0 bases and J dropped 0; count of bases not matched to a gene: 2. The CDR3 consists of 16 residues. The CDR3 spells CATSRDYRGSGNTIYF. Here the CDR3 DNA reads TGTGCCACCAGCAGAGACTACAGGGGCTCTGGAAACACCATATATTTT.

The chain is built from TRBV28 and TRBJ2-7; the D gene is possibly TRBD1 (6 bases). Between the trimmed V and J ends, which lost 5 bases and 6 bases, there was a span of 11 bases. This CDR3 contains 12 residues. The germline V gene has CDR1 MDHEN and CDR2 SYDVKM. The CDR3 DNA follows: TGTGCCAGCAGTCAACAGGGAGCCGAGCAGTACTTC. Protein sequence: CASSQQGAEQYF.

V usage is TRBV28 and J usage is TRBJ2-1, with 11 bases that match TRBD2. The ends lost 3 bases at V and 4 bases at J; junction bases unmatched: 14. This CDR3 region has 19 residues. The V gene's germline CDR1 is MDHEN and CDR2 SYDVKM. CDR3 region: CASSFAGLADGGLYNEQFF. CDR3 bases: TGTGCCAGCAGTTTTGCGGGACTAGCGGATGGGGGATTATACAATGAGCAGTTCTTC.